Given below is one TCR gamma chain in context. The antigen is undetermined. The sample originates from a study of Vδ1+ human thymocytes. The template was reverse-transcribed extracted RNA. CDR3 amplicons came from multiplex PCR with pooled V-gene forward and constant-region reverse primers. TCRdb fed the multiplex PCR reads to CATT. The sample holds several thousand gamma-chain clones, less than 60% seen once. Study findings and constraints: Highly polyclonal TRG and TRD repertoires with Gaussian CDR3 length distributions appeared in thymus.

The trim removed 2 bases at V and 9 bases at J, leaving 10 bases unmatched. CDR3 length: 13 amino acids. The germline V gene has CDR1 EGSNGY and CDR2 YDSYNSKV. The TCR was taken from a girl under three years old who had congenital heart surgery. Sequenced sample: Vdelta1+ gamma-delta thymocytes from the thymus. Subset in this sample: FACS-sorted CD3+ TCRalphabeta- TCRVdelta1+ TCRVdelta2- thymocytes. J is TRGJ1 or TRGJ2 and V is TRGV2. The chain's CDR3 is CATWDDQFFKKLF. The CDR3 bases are TGTGCCACCTGGGACGATCAATTTTTTAAGAAACTCTTT.